The clone carrying this T cell receptor beta chain was picked up a small number of times. Its specificity is unknown. The data stem from a study of cytomegalovirus exposure and HLA in healthy donors. Study-wide findings and caveats: The authors confirmed in vitro that a few CMV-associated chains were specific for CMV antigens. Earlier analysis yielded a pattern in which most TCR beta V segments were productive about 90% or about 30% of the time. Common viral pathogens seemed to be connected with several of the most significant clusters, according to a later analysis.

The PCR employed 60 Vbeta primers together with 13 Jbeta primers. Clones were sequenced by immunoSEQ multiplex PCR, and TCRdb holds only the in-frame ones, with some missing. The table records approximately 150,000 clones, roughly four fifths of them present only once. In nominal health when sampled, donors likely had unrecorded immune exposures nonetheless. CDR1 and CDR2 from the germline V gene are KGHSY and FQNENV. V was shortened by 7 bases and J by 5 bases, with 20 bases between the two germline ends. The CDR3 length is 15 residues. This TCR was recovered from a female donor in good health and CMV-seronegative. This chain joins TRBV16 and TRBJ1-1; no clear D gene. The sample taken for sequencing was PBMCs. CDR3 bases: TGTGCCAGCAAAGCCGTGACACCCCGGAGGACTGAAGCTTTCTTT. The encoded protein is CASKAVTPRRTEAFF. Supplemented by reference TRBV16 and TRBJ1-1, the full variable domain reads GEEVAQTPKHLVRGEGQKAKLYCAPIKGHSYVFWYQQVLKNEFKFLISFQNENVFDETGMPKERFSAKCLPNSPCSLEIQATKLEDSAVYFCASKAVTPRRTEAFFGQGTRLTVV.